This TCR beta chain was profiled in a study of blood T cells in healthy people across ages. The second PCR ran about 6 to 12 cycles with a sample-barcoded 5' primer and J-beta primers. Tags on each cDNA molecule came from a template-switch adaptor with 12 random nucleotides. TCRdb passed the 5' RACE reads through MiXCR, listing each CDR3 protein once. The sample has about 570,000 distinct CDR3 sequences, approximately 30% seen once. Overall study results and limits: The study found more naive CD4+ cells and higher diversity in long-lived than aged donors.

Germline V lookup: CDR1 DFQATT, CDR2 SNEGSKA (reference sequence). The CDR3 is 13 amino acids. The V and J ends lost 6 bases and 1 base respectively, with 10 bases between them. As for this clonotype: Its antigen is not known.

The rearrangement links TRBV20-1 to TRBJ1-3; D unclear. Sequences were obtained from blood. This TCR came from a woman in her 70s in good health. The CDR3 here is CSAVSGSGNTIYF. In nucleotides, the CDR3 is TGCAGTGCCGTGTCAGGTTCTGGAAACACCATATATTTT.